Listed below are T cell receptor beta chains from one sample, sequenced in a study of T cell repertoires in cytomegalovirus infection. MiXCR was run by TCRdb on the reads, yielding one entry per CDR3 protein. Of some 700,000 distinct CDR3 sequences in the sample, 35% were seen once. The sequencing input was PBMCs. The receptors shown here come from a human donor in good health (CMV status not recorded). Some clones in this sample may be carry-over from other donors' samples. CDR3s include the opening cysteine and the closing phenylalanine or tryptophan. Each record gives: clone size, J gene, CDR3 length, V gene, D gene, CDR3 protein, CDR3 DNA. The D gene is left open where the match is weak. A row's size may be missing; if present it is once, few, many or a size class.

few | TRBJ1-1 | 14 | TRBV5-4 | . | CASSLVGIEAEAFF | TGTGCCAGCAGCTTGGTAGGGATAGAAGCTGAAGCTTTCTTT
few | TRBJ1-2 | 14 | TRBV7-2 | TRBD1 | CASSPHRGGLGYTF | TGTGCCAGCAGCCCTCACAGGGGCGGCCTAGGCTACACCTTC
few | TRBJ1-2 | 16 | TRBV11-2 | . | CASSQRDSNRESGYTF | TGTGCCAGCAGCCAACGAGATTCTAACAGGGAGTCTGGCTACACCTTC
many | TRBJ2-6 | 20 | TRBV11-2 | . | CASSNLRAGREFPGANVLTF | TGTGCCAGCAGCAATTTGCGGGCCGGAAGGGAGTTTCCTGGGGCCAACGTCCTGACTTTC
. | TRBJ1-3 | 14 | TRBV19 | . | CASSQSAGRNTIYF | TGTGCCAGTAGCCAGTCTGCGGGCAGAAACACCATATATTTT
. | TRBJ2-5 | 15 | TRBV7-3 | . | CASSLSGAAQETQYF | TGTGCCAGCAGCTTAAGCGGGGCAGCCCAAGAGACCCAGTACTTC
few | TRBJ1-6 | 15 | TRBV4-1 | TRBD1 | CASSQVEGAHSPLHF | TGCGCCAGCAGCCAAGTGGAGGGGGCGCACTCACCCCTCCACTTT
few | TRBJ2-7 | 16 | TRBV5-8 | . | CASSFASVPGSYEQYF | TGTGCCAGCAGCTTCGCATCGGTCCCGGGCTCCTACGAGCAGTACTTC
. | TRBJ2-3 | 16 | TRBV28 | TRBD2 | CASSSEAGGITDTQYF | TGTGCCAGCAGTTCCGAGGCGGGGGGGATCACAGATACGCAGTATTTT
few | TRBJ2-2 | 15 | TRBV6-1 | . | CASSVGTLRAGELFF | TGTGCCAGCAGTGTGGGGACCCTGAGGGCCGGGGAGCTGTTTTTT
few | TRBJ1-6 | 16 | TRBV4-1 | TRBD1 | CASSPRTGYYNSPLHF | TGCGCCAGCAGCCCCAGGACAGGGTACTATAATTCACCCCTCCACTTT
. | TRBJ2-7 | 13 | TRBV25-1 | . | CASSQAGNYEQYF | TGTGCCAGCAGTCAGGCAGGGAACTACGAGCAGTACTTC
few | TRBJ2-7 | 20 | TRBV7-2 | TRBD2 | CASSLTAGLAGRGGSYEQYF | TGTGCCAGCAGCTTAACCGCGGGACTAGCGGGAAGGGGAGGCTCCTACGAGCAGTACTTC
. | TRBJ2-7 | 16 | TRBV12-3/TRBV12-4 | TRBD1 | CASSFRLPTGVGEQYF | TGTGCCAGCAGTTTTCGTCTCCCGACAGGGGTAGGCGAGCAGTACTTC